Following are 7 T cell receptor beta chains from one sample sequenced in a study of blood T cell repertoires in COVID-19. Assay: immunoSEQ multiplex PCR; the TCRdb copy retains only in-frame clones and omits some. Of 30,000 to 45,000 clones listed, around three quarters were seen once; the top ten hold roughly 2%. Sequencing used peripheral blood. All receptors derive from a man in his 60s with active COVID-19.

This chain links TRBV2 with TRBJ2-1, with a weak D call TRBD2 (5 bases). Germline V CDR1 and CDR2: SNHLY, FYNNEI. The length of the CDR3 is 12 residues. V dropped 4 bases and J dropped 7 bases, with 8 bases sitting between them. The CDR3 DNA is TGTGCCAGCAGTGCGGACTGGAATGAGCAGTTCTTC. Translating gives CASSADWNEQFF. The full variable domain, in which reference TRBV2 and TRBJ2-1 provide the parts outside the CDR3, is EPEVTQTPSHQVTQMGQEVILRCVPISNHLYFYWYRQILGQKVEFLVSFYNNEISEKSEIFDDQFSVERPDGSNFTLKIRSTKLEDSAMYFCASSADWNEQFFGPGTRLTVL.

This chain connects TRBV6-5 to TRBJ1-1; D is undetermined. The CDR3 sequence is 13 residues long. V shed 8 bases and J shed 0 bases, with 10 bases lying between them. Germline V CDR1 and CDR2: MNHEY, SVGAGI. This chain's CDR3 is CASVEVMNTEAFF. Written as DNA, the CDR3 is TGTGCCAGCGTGGAGGTGATGAACACTGAAGCTTTCTTT.

This rearrangement joins TRBV7-9 to TRBJ2-1; no definite D call. The germline V gene has CDR1 SEHNR and CDR2 FQNEAQ (reference sequence). V gave up 0 bases and J gave up 4 bases, with 10 bases separating them. The CDR3 sequence is 15 residues long. The CDR3 nucleotides are TGTGCCAGCAGCTTAGCAAAAGACTGGTACAATGAGCAGTTCTTC. This translates into CASSLAKDWYNEQFF.

The V and J genes are TRBV11-2 and TRBJ1-2; unclear D gene. The CDR3 contains 14 residues. V lost 0 bases and J lost 4, with 9 bases in between. The germline CDR1 and CDR2 sequences are SGHAT and FQNNGV. The CDR3 protein is CASSLDGSGYGYTF. For the CDR3, the DNA is TGTGCCAGCAGCTTAGATGGGTCGGGCTATGGCTACACCTTC.

This chain connects TRBV10-3 to TRBJ1-3, with a tentative D call TRBD1 (6 bases). There are 14 residues in the CDR3. Germline V gives CDR1 ENHRY, CDR2 SYGVKD. V lost 8 bases, J lost 0 bases, and 11 bases lay in between. The CDR3 loop is CAIGQGFSGNTIYF. The CDR3 DNA sequence: TGTGCCATCGGTCAGGGGTTCTCTGGAAACACCATATATTTT.

The V and J genes are TRBV5-8 and TRBJ1-2; 10 bases match TRBD1. Germline CDR1 and CDR2: SGHTS and YDEGEE. Losses at the gene ends were 7 bases for V and 3 bases for J; bases not matched to a gene: 6. This CDR3 is 14 amino acids long. In DNA, the CDR3 is TGTGCCAGCGATAAGACAGGGGGCGACTATGGCTACACCTTC. Amino acids: CASDKTGGDYGYTF.

This clone was counted between two and nine times. V usage is TRBV10-3 and J usage is TRBJ1-5; D unclear. Germline V gives CDR1 ENHRY, CDR2 SYGVKD. Trimming removed 0 bases at V and 4 bases at J, with 10 bases between. CDR3 length equals 15 residues. As DNA, the CDR3 is TGTGCCATCAGTGAGTCGAGCGGGAAGAATCAGCCCCAGCATTTT. It is translated as CAISESSGKNQPQHF.